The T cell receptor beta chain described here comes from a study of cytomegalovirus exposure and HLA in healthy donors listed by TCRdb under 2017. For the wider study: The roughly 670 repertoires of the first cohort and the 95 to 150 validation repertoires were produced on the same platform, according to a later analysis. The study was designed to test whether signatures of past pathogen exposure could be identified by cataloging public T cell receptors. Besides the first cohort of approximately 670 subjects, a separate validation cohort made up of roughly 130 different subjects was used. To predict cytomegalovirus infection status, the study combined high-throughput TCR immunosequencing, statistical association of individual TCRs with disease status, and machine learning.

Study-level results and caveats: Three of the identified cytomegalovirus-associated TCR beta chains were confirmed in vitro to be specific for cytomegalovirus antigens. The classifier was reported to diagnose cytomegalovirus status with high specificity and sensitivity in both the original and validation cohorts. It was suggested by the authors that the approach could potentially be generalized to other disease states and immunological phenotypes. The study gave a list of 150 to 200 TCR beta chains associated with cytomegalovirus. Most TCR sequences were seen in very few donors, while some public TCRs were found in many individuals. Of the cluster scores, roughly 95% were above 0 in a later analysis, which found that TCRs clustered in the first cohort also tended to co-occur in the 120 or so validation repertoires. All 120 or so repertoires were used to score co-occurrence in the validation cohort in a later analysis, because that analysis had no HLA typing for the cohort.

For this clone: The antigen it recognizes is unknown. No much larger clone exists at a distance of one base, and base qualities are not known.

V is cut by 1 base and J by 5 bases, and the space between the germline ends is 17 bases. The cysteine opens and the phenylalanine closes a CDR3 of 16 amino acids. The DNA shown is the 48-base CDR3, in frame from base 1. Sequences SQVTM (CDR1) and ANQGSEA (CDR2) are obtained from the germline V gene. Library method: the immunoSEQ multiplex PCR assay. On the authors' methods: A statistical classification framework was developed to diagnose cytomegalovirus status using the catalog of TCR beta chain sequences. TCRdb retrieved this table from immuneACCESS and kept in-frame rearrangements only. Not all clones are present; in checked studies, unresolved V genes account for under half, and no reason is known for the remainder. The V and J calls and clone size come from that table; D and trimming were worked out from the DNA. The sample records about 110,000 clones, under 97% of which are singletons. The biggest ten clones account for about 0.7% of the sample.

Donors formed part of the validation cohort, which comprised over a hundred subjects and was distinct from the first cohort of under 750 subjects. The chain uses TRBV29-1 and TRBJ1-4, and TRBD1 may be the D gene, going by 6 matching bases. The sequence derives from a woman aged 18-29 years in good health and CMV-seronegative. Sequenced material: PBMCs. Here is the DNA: TGCAGCGTTGAAGTGTATCAGGGGTGGGGGAATGAAAAACTGTTTTTT. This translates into CSVEVYQGWGNEKLFF.